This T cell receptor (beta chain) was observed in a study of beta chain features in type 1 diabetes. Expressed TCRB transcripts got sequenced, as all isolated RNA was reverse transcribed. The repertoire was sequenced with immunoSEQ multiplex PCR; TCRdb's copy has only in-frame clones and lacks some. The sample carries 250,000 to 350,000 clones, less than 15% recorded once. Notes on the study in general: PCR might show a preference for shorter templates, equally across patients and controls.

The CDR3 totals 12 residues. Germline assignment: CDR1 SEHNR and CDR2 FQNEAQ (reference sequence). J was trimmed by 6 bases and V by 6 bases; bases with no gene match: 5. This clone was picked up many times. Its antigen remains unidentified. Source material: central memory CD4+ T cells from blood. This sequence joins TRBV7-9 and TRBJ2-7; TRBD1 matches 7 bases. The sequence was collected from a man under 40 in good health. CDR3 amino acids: CASRRQGGEQYF. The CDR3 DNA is TGTGCCAGCAGGCGACAGGGCGGCGAGCAGTACTTC. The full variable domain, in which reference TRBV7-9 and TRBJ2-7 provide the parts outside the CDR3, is DTGVSQNPRHKITKRGQNVTFRCDPISEHNRLYWYRQTLGQGPEFLTYFQNEAQLEKSRLLSDRFSAERPKGSFSTLEIQRTEQGDSAMYLCASRRQGGEQYFGPGTRLTVT.